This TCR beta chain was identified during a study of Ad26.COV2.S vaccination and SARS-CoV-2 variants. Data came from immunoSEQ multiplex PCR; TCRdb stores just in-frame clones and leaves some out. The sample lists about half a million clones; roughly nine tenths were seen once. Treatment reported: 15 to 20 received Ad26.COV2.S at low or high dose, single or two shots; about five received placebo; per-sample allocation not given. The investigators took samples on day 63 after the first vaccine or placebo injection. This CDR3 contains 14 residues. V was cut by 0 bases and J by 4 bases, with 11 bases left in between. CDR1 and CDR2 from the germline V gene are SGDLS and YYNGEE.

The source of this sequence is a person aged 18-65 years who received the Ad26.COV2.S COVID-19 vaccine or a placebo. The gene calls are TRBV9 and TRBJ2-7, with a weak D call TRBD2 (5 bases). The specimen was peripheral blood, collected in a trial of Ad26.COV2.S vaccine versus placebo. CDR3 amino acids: CASSVASGGYEQYF. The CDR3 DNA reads TGTGCCAGCAGCGTAGCCAGCGGAGGATACGAGCAGTACTTC.